The 20 T cell receptor beta chains below were found in one sample sequenced in a study of T cell responses to AZD1222 COVID-19 vaccine. Sequencing was performed with immunoSEQ multiplex PCR; in TCRdb, only in-frame clones are kept and a portion is missing. The table includes around 130,000 clones, over 90% detected once. The sequencing used peripheral blood, collected on day 0 of AZD1222 vaccination. All receptors come from an adult in good health.

CDR3 in DNA: TGTGCCTGGAGTGGGGGACACGCTTCCGATGGCGGCTACACCTTC. This sequence encodes CAWSGGHASDGGYTF. V and J are TRBV30 and TRBJ1-2, with a possible D match to TRBD1 (6 bases). Germline lookup yields CDR1 GTSNPN and CDR2 SVGIG (reference sequence). The CDR3 has 15 amino acids. V was clipped by 1 base and J by 8 bases, with 20 bases between them.

The CDR3 spells CAISKQGANYGYTF. CDR3 bases: TGTGCCATCAGTAAACAGGGTGCCAACTATGGCTACACCTTC. The rearrangement uses TRBV10-3 and TRBJ1-2, with a tentative D call TRBD1 (6 bases). The ends were cut back, 5 bases at V and 2 bases at J, with 12 bases in the middle. Per the germline V gene, CDR1 is ENHRY and CDR2 is SYGVKD. The CDR3 consists of 14 residues.

This rearrangement joins TRBV11-2 to TRBJ1-6, with unresolved D. The germline V and J ends were trimmed by 5 bases and 6 bases, with 20 bases remaining between them. Germline V lookup: CDR1 SGHAT, CDR2 FQNNGV. The CDR3 runs 17 residues. CDR3 protein: CASSPGSRVSSNSPLHF. The CDR3 nucleotides are TGTGCCAGCAGCCCGGGGAGTAGGGTGTCGTCTAATTCACCCCTCCACTTT.

This clone has more than one count but fewer than ten. The V and J genes are TRBV7-9 and TRBJ1-1; 10 positions agree with TRBD1. V gave up 2 bases and J gave up 7 bases; unmatched junction bases: 13. Germline CDR1 reads SEHNR; CDR2 reads FQNEAQ (reference sequence). The CDR3 contains 17 residues. CDR3 protein: CASSLRERRQGADEAFF. The CDR3 DNA reads as TGTGCCAGCAGCTTAAGGGAGAGGAGACAGGGGGCGGATGAAGCTTTCTTT.

The genes are TRBV12-3 or TRBV12-4 and TRBJ1-2, with 9 bases fitting TRBD1. The ends lost 5 bases at V and 6 bases at J; junction bases unmatched: 4. The CDR3 runs 13 residues. The CDR3: CASSIQGADGYTF. CDR3 DNA sequence: TGTGCCAGCAGTATACAGGGGGCAGATGGCTACACCTTC.

Only one count was recorded for this clone. The rearrangement joins TRBV6-5 to TRBJ1-1; 7 bases are shared with TRBD1. Trimming cost V 6 bases and J 1 base; bases outside gene matches: 8. CDR1 MNHEY and CDR2 SVGAGI come from the germline V gene. This CDR3 contains 15 residues. The CDR3 region is CASRTRGVGNTEAFF. The CDR3, as DNA: TGTGCCAGCAGGACCAGGGGGGTGGGGAACACTGAAGCTTTCTTT.

V and J are TRBV30 and TRBJ2-1; the D gene could be TRBD1 or TRBD2 (7 bases each). V was cut by 2 bases and J by 9 bases, with 17 bases left in between. Germline CDR1 is GTSNPN and CDR2 is SVGIG (reference sequence). This CDR3 is built from 14 residues. The CDR3 DNA reads TGTGCCTGGAGTCTTCCTGACAGGGAGGGTGAGCAGTTCTTC. Residues: CAWSLPDREGEQFF. Together with reference TRBV30 and TRBJ2-1, the CDR3 gives the full variable domain: SQTIHQWPATLVQPVGSPLSLECTVEGTSNPNLYWYRQAAGRGLQLLFYSVGIGQISSEVPQNLSASRPQDRQFILSSKKLLLSDSGFYLCAWSLPDREGEQFFGPGTRLTVL.

This clone was detected only once. In nucleotides, the CDR3 is TGCAGCGTTGTCGGCGACTCCTACGAGCAGTACTTC. This translates into CSVVGDSYEQYF. The chain carries TRBV29-1 and TRBJ2-7; unclear D gene. V was pared by 4 bases and J by 0 bases, with 7 bases between. This CDR3 is 12 amino acids long. The germline V gene encodes CDR1 SQVTM and CDR2 ANQGSEA.

This CDR3 reads CATSDSAGSYTF. As DNA, the CDR3 is TGTGCCACCAGTGATTCAGCCGGGAGCTACACCTTC. The chain recombines TRBV24-1 with TRBJ1-2; D is unresolved. The CDR3 spans 12 residues. Per germline, CDR1 KGHDR and CDR2 SFDVKD. V was cut by 2 bases and J by 9 bases, with 9 bases left in between.

The chain employs TRBV19 and TRBJ2-5; tentative D call: TRBD2 (5 bases). The CDR3 runs 12 residues. CDR1 and CDR2 from the germline V gene are LNHDA and SQIVND (reference sequence). V lost 5 bases to trimming and J lost 7 bases, with 11 bases between them. The CDR3 reads CASSYLAGTQYF. The CDR3 coding sequence is TGTGCCAGTAGTTACCTAGCTGGGACCCAGTACTTC.

The chain joins TRBV30 to TRBJ1-1; the D is unclear. The CDR3 is made up of 14 amino acids. The V end was cut by 0 bases, the J end by 6 bases, with 14 bases between. Germline V gene data show CDR1 as GTSNPN and CDR2 as SVGIG (reference sequence). This chain's CDR3 is CAWSVKTPAPEAFF. The CDR3, as DNA: TGTGCCTGGAGTGTTAAGACCCCGGCCCCTGAAGCTTTCTTT.

CDR3 DNA: TGTGCCTGGAGTGTAGCAGCCGAGCAGTACTTC. Its translation is CAWSVAAEQYF. This sequence joins TRBV30 and TRBJ2-7; D not certain. CDR3 size: 11 residues. From germline, CDR1 is GTSNPN and CDR2 SVGIG (reference sequence). Trimming took 0 bases from V and 6 from J, leaving 6 bases between them. The whole variable domain, remainder taken from reference TRBV30 and TRBJ2-7, is SQTIHQWPATLVQPVGSPLSLECTVEGTSNPNLYWYRQAAGRGLQLLFYSVGIGQISSEVPQNLSASRPQDRQFILSSKKLLLSDSGFYLCAWSVAAEQYFGPGTRLTVT.

The V gene is TRBV6-2 or TRBV6-3, the J gene TRBJ1-1; D is unresolved. Germline CDR1 is MNHEY and CDR2 is SVGEGT. Trimming pared 0 bases from V and 0 bases from J, leaving 8 bases between. CDR3 size: 15 residues. The CDR3 coding sequence is TGTGCCAGCAGTTACTCGGGAAACATGAACACTGAAGCTTTCTTT. Its protein product is CASSYSGNMNTEAFF.

Only one count was recorded for this clone. The chain joins TRBV30 to TRBJ1-1, with D maybe TRBD1 (6 bases). Germline V lookup: CDR1 GTSNPN, CDR2 SVGIG (reference sequence). This CDR3 contains 16 residues. V lost 6 bases and J lost 6, with 26 bases in between. This chain's CDR3 is CACGGHSGYSGPEAFF. DNA of the CDR3: TGTGCCTGTGGGGGACACTCGGGTTACTCGGGCCCTGAAGCTTTCTTT. The full variable domain, with the rest looked up from reference TRBV30 and TRBJ1-1, is SQTIHQWPATLVQPVGSPLSLECTVEGTSNPNLYWYRQAAGRGLQLLFYSVGIGQISSEVPQNLSASRPQDRQFILSSKKLLLSDSGFYLCACGGHSGYSGPEAFFGQGTRLTVV.

The sample holds one count of this clone. The J gene is TRBJ2-7, the V gene TRBV5-4, with 8 bases that match TRBD1. Germline CDR1 SGHNT, CDR2 YYREEE (reference sequence). This CDR3 spans 14 amino acids. With 3 bases clipped from V and 3 bases from J, the junction kept 5 bases outside the gene matches. The CDR3 bases are TGTGCCAGCAGCTACGGGACAGGTTACTACGAGCAGTACTTC. It codes for CASSYGTGYYEQYF.

This clone turned up a few times. Here the CDR3 DNA reads TGTGCCAGTAGGAGATTAGGCGGGGATACGCAGTATTTT. Its protein is CASRRLGGDTQYF. The V and J genes are TRBV19 and TRBJ2-3; a weak D match, TRBD2 (5 bases). The CDR3 covers 13 residues. Trimming took 6 bases from V and 6 from J, leaving 13 bases between them. In germline, CDR1 is LNHDA, CDR2 SQIVND (reference sequence). Full variable domain (rest looked up from reference TRBV19 and TRBJ2-3): DGGITQSPKYLFRKEGQNVTLSCEQNLNHDAMYWYRQDPGQGLRLIYYSQIVNDFQKGDIAEGYSVSREKKESFPLTVTSAQKNPTAFYLCASRRLGGDTQYFGPGTRLTVL.

This sequence joins TRBV28 and TRBJ2-1, with D hard to call. V shed 7 bases and J shed 7 bases, with 17 bases lying between them. This CDR3 contains 14 residues. From germline, CDR1 is MDHEN and CDR2 SYDVKM. The chain's CDR3 is CASTPDQEGNEQFF. CDR3 in DNA: TGTGCCAGCACCCCGGACCAAGAAGGAAATGAGCAGTTCTTC.

This chain joins TRBV7-8 and TRBJ1-1, with D unclear. Germline loops: CDR1 SGHVS, CDR2 FQNEAQ. CDR3 length: 13 amino acids. V lost 5 bases, J lost 4 bases, and 11 bases lay in between. CDR3 protein: CASSKLGATEAFF. The CDR3 region has the DNA TGTGCCAGCAGCAAACTCGGAGCCACTGAAGCTTTCTTT.

This clone was counted a single time. The genes are TRBV7-9 and TRBJ2-1, with D tentatively TRBD1 (5 bases). The CDR3 is 14 residues long. Deletions cut 0 bases from V and 4 bases from J, with 7 bases between. Germline V lookup: CDR1 SEHNR, CDR2 FQNEAQ (reference sequence). CDR3 DNA sequence: TGTGCCAGCAGCTTAGCGTCAGGGTACAATGAGCAGTTCTTC. It encodes CASSLASGYNEQFF.

The V gene is TRBV7-2, the J gene TRBJ1-2, with a possible D match to TRBD1 (6 bases). V was pared by 1 base and J by 8 bases, with 11 bases between. Germline V gene sequence: CDR1 SGHTA, CDR2 FQGNSA. The CDR3 totals 13 residues. The CDR3 reads CASSLVRGAGYTF. The CDR3 DNA follows: TGTGCCAGCAGCTTAGTCAGGGGCGCCGGCTACACCTTC.